Each of the 20 T cell receptor beta chains below was sequenced from the same sample in a study of T-cell memory formation after mild COVID-19. Each CDR3 protein is one row after TCRdb ran MiXCR on the 5' RACE reads. The sample comprises roughly 110,000 distinct CDR3 sequences, about an eighth of which are singletons, and about 39% rests with the top ten. The material sequenced was PBMCs or a T cell subset sorted from them (not recorded which). The receptor set was obtained from a man between 18 and 35 years old who had mild COVID-19 (a few samples of this study predate the infection). Cell type and time point are not known.

The chain employs TRBV5-5 and TRBJ1-1, with no clear D. V gave up 0 bases and J gave up 2 bases, with 5 bases separating them. Germline loops: CDR1 SGHKS, CDR2 YYEKEE (reference sequence). This CDR3 region has 13 residues. The CDR3 nucleotides read TGTGCCAGCAGCTTGGGGCACAACACTGAAGCTTTCTTT. Its protein is CASSLGHNTEAFF.

In DNA, the CDR3 is TGTGCCAGTAGTCCCCGCCACAGCGATATCTACGAGCAGTACTTC. It yields the protein CASSPRHSDIYEQYF. The V gene is TRBV19, the J gene TRBJ2-7; D unclear. The V end lost 5 bases, the J end lost 3 bases, and 17 bases lay between the germline ends. Germline CDR1 is LNHDA and CDR2 is SQIVND (reference sequence). The CDR3 is 15 amino acids.

This clonotype was detected a few times. The chain recombines TRBV5-4 with TRBJ2-3; D perhaps matches TRBD2 (6 bases). Germline values: CDR1 SGHNT, CDR2 YYREEE (reference sequence). The CDR3 length is 13 residues. The V gene lost 7 bases and the J gene lost 0 bases, with 9 bases spanning the gap. The CDR3 DNA reads TGTGCCAGCTTAGGGACTAGCACAGATACGCAGTATTTT. Its protein is CASLGTSTDTQYF.

The V call is TRBV7-9, the J call TRBJ1-2; TRBD1 aligns across 8 bases. V was pared by 5 bases and J by 4 bases, with 9 bases of the junction left unmatched. The CDR3 has 15 amino acids. Germline assignment: CDR1 SEHNR and CDR2 FQNEAQ (reference sequence). This CDR3 reads CASSKGETGVYGYTF. The CDR3, as DNA: TGTGCCAGCAGCAAAGGGGAGACAGGGGTCTATGGCTACACCTTC.

A few counts support this clonotype. The chain has TRBV7-9 and TRBJ2-3; 11 bases are shared with TRBD2. CDR1 is SEHNR, CDR2 FQNEAQ, per germline (reference sequence). The CDR3 contains 18 residues. The trim removed 1 base at V and 1 base at J, leaving 7 bases unmatched. The CDR3 here is CASSLELAGDWGTDTQYF. DNA of the CDR3: TGTGCCAGCAGCTTAGAACTAGCGGGGGACTGGGGCACAGATACGCAGTATTTT.

This clonotype occurred a few times. V gene TRBV4-3 combines with J gene TRBJ2-4; unclear D gene. From germline, CDR1 is LGHNA and CDR2 YSLEER. CDR3 length: 15 residues. V was shortened by 2 bases and J by 7 bases, with 15 bases between the two germline ends. This CDR3 is CASSQRRTSGNIQYF. CDR3 DNA sequence: TGCGCCAGCAGCCAACGAAGGACGTCCGGGAACATTCAGTACTTC.

This clonotype was observed a handful of times. The gene calls are TRBV20-1 and TRBJ2-3, with 12 positions matching TRBD2. V trimming: 0 bases; J trimming: 0 bases; junction bases outside the gene matches: 4. Germline V gene data show CDR1 as DFQATT and CDR2 as SNEGSKA (reference sequence). CDR3 length: 17 amino acids. CDR3 DNA: TGCAGTGCTAGAGAACTAGCGGGGGGCATAAGCACAGATACGCAGTATTTT. Translation gives CSARELAGGISTDTQYF.

This clonotype turned up a few times. J is TRBJ1-4 and V is TRBV7-8; D not certain. V lost 4 bases and J lost 4, with 13 bases in between. The CDR3 covers 15 residues. The germline V gene has CDR1 SGHVS and CDR2 FQNEAQ. CDR3 region: CASSSGPELNEKLFF. CDR3 nucleotides: TGTGCCAGCAGCTCTGGGCCCGAGCTTAATGAAAAACTGTTTTTT.

This clonotype was found many times. CDR3 sequence: CASSQDLAGGSYEQYF. In DNA form, the CDR3 reads TGCGCCAGCAGCCAAGATCTAGCGGGGGGCTCCTACGAGCAGTACTTC. The chain recombines TRBV4-3 with TRBJ2-7, with TRBD2 identical over 11 bases. V lost 0 bases to trimming and J lost 0 bases; unmatched junction nucleotides: 1. The CDR3 runs to 16 residues. Looked up from germline, CDR1 is LGHNA and CDR2 is YSLEER.

The gene calls are TRBV20-1 and TRBJ2-1, with TRBD2 matching 7 bases. The CDR3 extends over 15 amino acids. V lost 3 bases to trimming and J lost 1 base; unmatched junction nucleotides: 6. CDR1 is DFQATT, CDR2 SNEGSKA, per germline (reference sequence). This CDR3 is CSARGGTQSYNEQFF. The CDR3, as DNA: TGCAGTGCTAGGGGGGGGACCCAGTCCTACAATGAGCAGTTCTTC.

This chain connects TRBV7-2 to TRBJ2-2; 10 bases align to TRBD2. Losses at the gene ends were 5 bases for V and 6 bases for J; bases not matched to a gene: 6. The germline V gene has CDR1 SGHTA and CDR2 FQGNSA. The CDR3 loop spans 15 amino acids. The CDR3 nucleotides are TGTGCCAGCAGCACGGGACTAGCGATTGCCGGGGAGCTGTTTTTT. This translates into CASSTGLAIAGELFF.

This clonotype was observed at least ten times. The chain uses TRBV7-9 and TRBJ2-3; unclear D gene. Trimming took 5 bases from V and 2 from J, leaving 5 bases between them. This CDR3 has 12 amino acids. Germline lookup yields CDR1 SEHNR and CDR2 FQNEAQ (reference sequence). CDR3 residues: CASSPYTDTQYF. The CDR3 DNA sequence: TGTGCCAGCAGCCCATACACAGATACGCAGTATTTT.

The chain joins TRBV4-1 to TRBJ2-5; 11 bases are a match to TRBD2. The CDR3 is 19 residues long. Germline V CDR1 and CDR2: MGHRA, YSYEKL. J lost 5 bases, V lost 0 bases, and 14 bases had no gene match. The DNA of the CDR3 is TGCGCCAGCAGCCAAGATCCATACGGGCTAGCGGGGGGCCGGGAGACCCAGTACTTC. Translation gives CASSQDPYGLAGGRETQYF.

This chain uses TRBV24-1 with TRBJ1-5, with a weak D call TRBD1 (6 bases). CDR1 and CDR2 from the germline V gene are KGHDR and SFDVKD. There are 16 residues in the CDR3. V was cut by 10 bases and J by 0 bases, with 18 bases left in between. CDR3 sequence (DNA): TGTGCCACGGGATCATCGGACAGATATAGCAATCAGCCCCAGCATTTT. Protein sequence: CATGSSDRYSNQPQHF.

This clonotype was counted a few times. The CDR3 region is CASSQDMGGGMNTEAFF. The CDR3, as DNA: TGTGCCAGCAGCCAAGATATGGGGGGCGGAATGAACACTGAAGCTTTCTTT. V is TRBV4-2 and J is TRBJ1-1, with D perhaps matching TRBD1 (6 bases). The CDR3 extends over 17 amino acids. V lost 0 bases and J lost 0, with 14 bases in between. Per germline, CDR1 LGHNA and CDR2 YNFKEQ.

The CDR3 region is CASSFVAGGLDYNEQFF. The DNA for the CDR3 is TGTGCCAGCAGTTTTGTGGCGGGGGGTCTAGATTACAATGAGCAGTTCTTC. The chain uses TRBV12-3 or TRBV12-4 and TRBJ2-1; TRBD2 agrees at 8 bases. This CDR3 region has 17 residues. Trimming at V came to 3 bases and at J to 4 bases, leaving 11 bases not matched to a gene.

The rearrangement uses TRBV5-1 and TRBJ2-5; TRBD2 matches at 9 bases. Per germline, CDR1 SGHRS and CDR2 YFSETQ. The CDR3 loop spans 15 amino acids. V lost 6 bases, J lost 5 bases, and 11 bases stayed unmatched. The CDR3 spells CASTAAGGSGETQYF. Written as DNA, the CDR3 is TGCGCCAGCACCGCGGCGGGAGGGAGCGGGGAGACCCAGTACTTC.

The chain joins TRBV7-3 to TRBJ2-1; possibly TRBD1 or TRBD2 for D (5 bases each). Germline lookup yields CDR1 SGHTA and CDR2 FQGTGA. Trimming cost V 1 base and J 8 bases, with 15 bases left between them. The CDR3 runs to 15 residues. CDR3 DNA: TGTGCCAGCAGCTTAAGGAGAAGGGGAGCGGATGAGCAGTTCTTC. Translated: CASSLRRRGADEQFF.

This clonotype has ten or more counts. The chain couples TRBV27 to TRBJ2-1; D not certain. The CDR3 length is 13 residues. Germline V lookup: CDR1 MNHEY, CDR2 SMNVEV (reference sequence). Trimming left V 5 bases short and J 8 bases short, with 13 bases between. The DNA of the CDR3 is TGTGCCAGCAGTCCATACGTTGGCGATGAGCAGTTCTTC. Translated, it gives CASSPYVGDEQFF.

This clonotype came up a few times. The chain carries TRBV29-1 and TRBJ1-1; D unclear. Germline CDR1 is SQVTM and CDR2 is ANQGSEA. The CDR3 covers 12 residues. Trimming took off 5 bases at V and 3 bases at J, with 10 bases between the two ends. In nucleotides, the CDR3 is TGCAGCGTTCGGGCAGGAGACACTGAAGCTTTCTTT. This gives the protein CSVRAGDTEAFF.